This TCR beta chain was sequenced in a study of graft-versus-host responses after intestinal transplantation. Study-wide findings and caveats: Recipient-marrow GvH clones were detected, some having first appeared in ileum or blood. Early after transplant, HvG declines were associated with peak levels of circulating GvH clones.

Turning to this clone: Its antigen is unknown.

The table came from immunoSEQ multiplex PCR; TCRdb's copy has only in-frame clones and leaves some out. The sample contains about 94,000 clones, around 90% of which appear only once. V dropped 4 bases and J dropped 6; count of bases not matched to a gene: 11. The germline CDR1 and CDR2 sequences are SGHAT and FQDESV (reference sequence). The CDR3 runs to 16 residues. This TCR came from a human donor who received an intestinal transplant. V and J are TRBV11-1 and TRBJ2-3; TRBD1 aligns across 9 bases. The input for sequencing was unstimulated CD8+ T cells sorted from spleen or lymph node cells, taken before intestinal transplant. The CDR3, as DNA: TGTGCCAGCAGCTCTCCGGGACAGGGCCTAGTGGATACGCAGTATTTT. It yields the protein CASSSPGQGLVDTQYF.